This TCR beta chain was documented in a study of T cells in Graves' hyperthyroidism and ophthalmopathy. J was trimmed by 8 bases and V by 6 bases; bases with no gene match: 13. CDR3 size: 16 residues. Germline CDR1 and CDR2: SNHLY and FYNNEI. Clinical symptoms, serum thyroxine and TRAb, thyroid ultrasound and orbital computed tomography were used for the diagnoses. From roughly 9.2 ml of fresh peripheral blood, PBMCs were isolated. This clonotype was detected only once. The antigen is unknown. TCR beta CDR3 region amplification was performed from RNA transcripts. HTBI primers were employed in a first-round RT-PCR of the TCR CDR3. TCRdb fed the multiplex PCR reads into MiXCR, producing one record per CDR3 protein. The profile shows roughly 420,000 distinct CDR3 sequences, roughly an eighth of them singletons. Study-wide findings and caveats: In simple terms, a model built on 13 V-J features told ophthalmopathy apart from stable hyperthyroidism.

This TCR came from a young woman with Graves' hyperthyroidism. This sequence joins TRBV2 and TRBJ2-4; 10 bases agree with TRBD2. Material: blood. The CDR3 DNA sequence: TGTGCCAGCAGCGGGGCTCCTAGCGGGAGTGGGGACATTCAGTACTTC. Translation: CASSGAPSGSGDIQYF.